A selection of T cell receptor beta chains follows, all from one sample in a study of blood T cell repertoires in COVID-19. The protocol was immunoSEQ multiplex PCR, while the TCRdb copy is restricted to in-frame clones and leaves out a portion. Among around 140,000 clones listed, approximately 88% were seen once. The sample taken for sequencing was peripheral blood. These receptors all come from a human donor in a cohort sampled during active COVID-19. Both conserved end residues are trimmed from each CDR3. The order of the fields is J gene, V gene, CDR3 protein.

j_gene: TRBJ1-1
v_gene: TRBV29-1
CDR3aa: SVGRDRGKGTEAF

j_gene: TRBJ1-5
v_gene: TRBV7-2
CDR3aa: ASSLVGTVEPQH

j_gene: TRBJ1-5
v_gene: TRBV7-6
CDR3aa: ASSRGTGVQPQH

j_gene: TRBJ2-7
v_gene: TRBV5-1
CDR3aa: ASSSDRSYEQY

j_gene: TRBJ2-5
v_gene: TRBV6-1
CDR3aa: ASSEMRETQY

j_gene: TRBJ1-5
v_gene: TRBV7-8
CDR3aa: ASSLGGRWNQPQH

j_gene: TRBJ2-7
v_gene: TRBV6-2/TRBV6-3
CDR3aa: ASSYDQDSLTSYEQY

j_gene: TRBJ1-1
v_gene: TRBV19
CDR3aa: ASTLGGGFTEAF

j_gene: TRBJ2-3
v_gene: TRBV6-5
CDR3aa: ASRDSGGFTDTQY

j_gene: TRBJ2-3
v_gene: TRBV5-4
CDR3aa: ASSFGGIPDTQY

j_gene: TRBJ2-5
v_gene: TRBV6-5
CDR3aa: ASQTGGAQETQY

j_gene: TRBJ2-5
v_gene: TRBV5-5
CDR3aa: ASSLPPGTGRRETQY

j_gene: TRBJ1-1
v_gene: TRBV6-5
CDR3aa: AIRGQPNTEAF

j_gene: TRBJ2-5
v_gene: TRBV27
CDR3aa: ASSLNSQETQY

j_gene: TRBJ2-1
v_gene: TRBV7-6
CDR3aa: ASSLGWSDEQF

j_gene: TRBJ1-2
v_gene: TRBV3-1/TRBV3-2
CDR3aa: ASSQAARGYT

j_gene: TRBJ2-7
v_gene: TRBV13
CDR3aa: ASSLDGVEQY

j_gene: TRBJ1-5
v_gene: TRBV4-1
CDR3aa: ASSRGPSNQPQH

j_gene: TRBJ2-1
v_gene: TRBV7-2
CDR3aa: ASSSLGQGVNEQF

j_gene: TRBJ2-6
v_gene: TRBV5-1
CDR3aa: ASSLRQGTGANVLT

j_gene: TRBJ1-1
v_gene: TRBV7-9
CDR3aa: ASSLRRGGGEAF

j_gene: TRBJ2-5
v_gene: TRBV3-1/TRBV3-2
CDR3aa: ASSHHRGWETQY

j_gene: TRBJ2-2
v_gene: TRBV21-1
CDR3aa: ASSPHGTANTGELF

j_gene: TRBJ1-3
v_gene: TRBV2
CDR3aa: ASSEGTGRFLSGGNTIY

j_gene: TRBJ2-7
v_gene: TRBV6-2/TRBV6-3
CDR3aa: ASSLPRDSTYEQY

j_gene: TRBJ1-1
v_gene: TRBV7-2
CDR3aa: ASSLMVGLDRVAF

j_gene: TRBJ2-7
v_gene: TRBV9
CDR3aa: ASSVANIPYEQY

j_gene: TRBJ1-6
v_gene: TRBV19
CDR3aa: ASSDPGQGIKNSPLH

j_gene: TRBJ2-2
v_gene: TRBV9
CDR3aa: ASSPPGQGTGELF

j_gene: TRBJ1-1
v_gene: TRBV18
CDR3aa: ASSRGQVERAF

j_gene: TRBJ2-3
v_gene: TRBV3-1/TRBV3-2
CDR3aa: ASSQEGGLGPDTQY

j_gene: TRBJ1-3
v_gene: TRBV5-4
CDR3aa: ASSRGTGAGNTIY

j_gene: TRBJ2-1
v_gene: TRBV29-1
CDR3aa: SVEGTVYNEQF

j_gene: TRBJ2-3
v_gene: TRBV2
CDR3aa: ASSGRASGGTDTQY

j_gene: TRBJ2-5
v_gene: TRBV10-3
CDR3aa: AINSAGGRQETQY

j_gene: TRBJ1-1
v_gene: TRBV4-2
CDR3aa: ASSQSENTEAF

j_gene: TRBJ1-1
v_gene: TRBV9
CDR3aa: ASSDSGTALMNTEAF

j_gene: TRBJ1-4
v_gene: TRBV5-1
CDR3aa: ASSKGQAAEKLF